The 17 T cell receptor beta chains below all came from one sample that was sequenced in a study of blood T cell repertoires in COVID-19. The repertoire was sequenced with immunoSEQ multiplex PCR; TCRdb's copy has only in-frame clones and lacks some. The data contain approximately 320,000 clones, 87% of them singletons. The sample comprised PBMCs or T cells enriched from blood (not recorded which). The origin of the receptors is a woman under 30 who had recovered from COVID-19.

This CDR3 reads CASSLFGDRAEAFF. In DNA, the CDR3 is TGTGCCAGCAGTTTATTCGGGGACAGGGCGGAAGCTTTCTTT. This chain links TRBV28 with TRBJ1-1; 9 bases line up with TRBD1. The CDR3 has 14 residues. Germline lookup yields CDR1 MDHEN and CDR2 SYDVKM. The ends lost 1 base at V and 8 bases at J; junction bases unmatched: 5. The full variable domain, rest sourced from reference TRBV28 and TRBJ1-1, is DVKVTQSSRYLVKRTGEKVFLECVQDMDHENMFWYRQDPGLGLRLIYFSYDVKMKEKGDIPEGYSVSREKKERFSLILESASTNQTSMYLCASSLFGDRAEAFFGQGTRLTVV.

The chain links TRBV5-1 to TRBJ2-1, with D possibly TRBD2 on 5 matching bases. CDR3 size: 18 residues. The V end was cut by 0 bases, the J end by 0 bases, with 16 bases between. Germline values: CDR1 SGHRS, CDR2 YFSETQ. Here the CDR3 reads CASSLEALSRASYNEQFF. As DNA, the CDR3 is TGCGCCAGCAGCTTGGAGGCCCTCTCGAGGGCCTCCTACAATGAGCAGTTCTTC.

The rearrangement links TRBV6-4 to TRBJ1-5; 12 nucleotides align to TRBD1. CDR3 length: 21 amino acids. Germline loops: CDR1 MRHNA, CDR2 SNTAGT. V shed 1 base, J shed 1 base, and the junction held 14 bases outside the gene matches. As DNA, the CDR3 is TGTGCCAGCAGTGACTTAGAAGGGACAGGGGGCGCCTCGCTAAGCAATCAGCCCCAGCATTTT. This translates into CASSDLEGTGGASLSNQPQHF.

The chain recombines TRBV28 with TRBJ2-1, with D maybe TRBD1 (5 bases). Germline CDR1 and CDR2: MDHEN and SYDVKM. Trimming removed 7 bases at V and 4 bases at J, with 11 bases between. The length of the CDR3 is 13 residues. CDR3 region: CASIRDSYNEQFF. In DNA, the CDR3 is TGTGCCAGCATCAGAGACAGTTACAATGAGCAGTTCTTC.

This sequence joins TRBV6-5 and TRBJ1-2; no clear D gene. The V and J ends lost 6 bases and 0 bases respectively, with 14 bases between them. This CDR3 has 15 residues. The germline gives CDR1 MNHEY, CDR2 SVGAGI. The CDR3 coding sequence is TGTGCCAGCAGCAACGACCGGGTGTCTAACTATGGCTACACCTTC. Encoded protein: CASSNDRVSNYGYTF.

Only one count was recorded for this clone. V and J are TRBV12-3 or TRBV12-4 and TRBJ1-1; D might be TRBD1 (5 bases). This CDR3 has 13 residues. The V end was cut by 7 bases, the J end by 5 bases, with 14 bases between. The chain's CDR3 is CASTALGGTEAFF. The CDR3 DNA reads TGTGCCAGCACCGCCCTCGGGGGGACTGAAGCTTTCTTT.

This clone was detected a few times. J is TRBJ2-1 and V is TRBV6-2 or TRBV6-3; 10 bases are shared with TRBD2. CDR1 and CDR2 from the germline V gene are MNHEY and SVGEGT. After removal of 5 bases from V and 9 bases from J, the junction contained 7 bases not matched to a gene. This CDR3 is built from 14 residues. CDR3: CASSVSSGSVEQFF. The CDR3 DNA is TGTGCCAGCAGTGTGTCTAGCGGGAGTGTTGAGCAGTTCTTC.

The rearrangement joins TRBV4-2 to TRBJ2-1; 10 nucleotides match TRBD2. J gave up 0 bases and V 1 base, and 12 bases lay outside the gene matches. Germline lookup yields CDR1 LGHNA and CDR2 YNFKEQ. The CDR3 sequence is 20 residues long. In nucleotides, the CDR3 is TGTGCCAGCAGCCAAGTAGGGAGAGCGGGAGGGCGTAGCTCCTACAATGAGCAGTTCTTC. Protein sequence: CASSQVGRAGGRSSYNEQFF.

This chain connects TRBV18 to TRBJ1-1; tentative D call: TRBD1 (6 bases). The CDR3 contains 15 residues. CDR1 and CDR2 from the germline V gene are KGHSH and LQKENI. V was trimmed by 2 bases and J by 8 bases, leaving 18 bases between them. CDR3 in DNA: TGTGCCAGCTCACCAAGGGGGACCCAGGCGTTCGAAGCTTTCTTT. It encodes CASSPRGTQAFEAFF.

The gene calls are TRBV5-1 and TRBJ2-5, with D possibly being TRBD2 (5 bases). Per germline, CDR1 SGHRS and CDR2 YFSETQ. The length of the CDR3 is 12 residues. V lost 2 bases and J lost 6, with 8 bases in between. In nucleotides, the CDR3 is TGCGCCAGCAGCTTCGGGGAGCAGACCCAGTACTTC. Encoded protein: CASSFGEQTQYF.

The J gene is TRBJ2-3, the V gene TRBV9; 10 bases are a match to TRBD1. This CDR3 contains 16 residues. Germline assignment: CDR1 SGDLS and CDR2 YYNGEE. Unmatched junction bases numbered 9, after V lost 3 bases and J lost 5 bases. CDR3 sequence reads: CASSGGTGENIDTQYF. The CDR3 DNA sequence: TGTGCCAGCAGCGGGGGGACAGGGGAGAATATAGATACGCAGTATTTT.

This clone was seen a handful of times. V gene TRBV11-3 combines with J gene TRBJ2-2; TRBD1 matches 7 bases. The germline V gene has CDR1 SGHNT and CDR2 YENEEA. The CDR3 runs 14 residues. V lost 4 bases to trimming and J lost 7 bases; unmatched junction nucleotides: 6. CDR3 sequence: CASSSTGYGGELFF. The CDR3 bases are TGTGCCAGCAGCTCGACAGGGTACGGCGGGGAGCTGTTTTTT.

This clone was counted only a few times. The V gene is TRBV14, the J gene TRBJ2-5; 10 bases fit TRBD1. This CDR3 region has 16 residues. V lost 4 bases to trimming and J lost 0 bases; unmatched junction nucleotides: 5. CDR1 is SGHDN, CDR2 FVKESK, per germline. CDR3 coding DNA: TGTGCCAGCAGCCCGCAGGGACAGGGGTACCAAGAGACCCAGTACTTC. This encodes CASSPQGQGYQETQYF.

This chain joins TRBV4-2 and TRBJ2-5; 7 bases fit TRBD1. The V and J ends lost 0 bases and 4 bases, in that order; junction bases with no gene match: 11. CDR1 LGHNA and CDR2 YNFKEQ come from the germline V gene. CDR3 length: 17 amino acids. The CDR3 region is CASSQETGVVFRETQYF. CDR3 bases: TGTGCCAGCAGCCAAGAAACAGGGGTAGTTTTTCGAGAGACCCAGTACTTC.

The chain combines TRBV28 with TRBJ1-1, with a tentative D call TRBD1 (6 bases). Germline values: CDR1 MDHEN, CDR2 SYDVKM. V lost 3 bases and J 1 base, leaving 15 bases between the germline ends. The CDR3 totals 16 residues. CDR3 protein: CASSLGQSLGNTEAFF. The CDR3, as DNA: TGTGCCAGCAGTTTGGGACAAAGCCTAGGGAACACTGAAGCTTTCTTT.

This rearrangement joins TRBV5-4 to TRBJ1-4; possibly TRBD1 for D (6 bases). V gave up 0 bases and J gave up 7 bases, with 10 bases separating them. The germline CDR1 and CDR2 sequences are SGHNT and YYREEE (reference sequence). This CDR3 spans 14 amino acids. In nucleotides, the CDR3 is TGTGCCAGCAGCTTGGCAGGGGTTTCTGAAAAACTGTTTTTT. Translating gives CASSLAGVSEKLFF.

J is TRBJ2-1 and V is TRBV5-1, with 13 nucleotides matching TRBD2. CDR3 length: 15 residues. Looked up from germline, CDR1 is SGHRS and CDR2 is YFSETQ. Trimming at V came to 4 bases and at J to 5 bases, leaving 3 bases not matched to a gene. DNA for the CDR3: TGCGCCAGCAGCCGGACTAGCGGGGGCCACAATGAGCAGTTCTTC. It is translated as CASSRTSGGHNEQFF.